This T cell receptor (beta chain) is drawn from a study of T cell repertoires in cytomegalovirus infection. This clonotype was counted only a few times. Its antigen remains unknown. Whole-study results and caveats: The ex vivo response was dominated by HLA-C-restricted CMV-specific TCR beta clonotypes.

The V and J ends lost 11 bases and 1 base respectively, with 12 bases between them. Looked up from germline, CDR1 is MNHGY and CDR2 is SAAAGT. This CDR3 contains 13 residues. TCRdb re-analysed the reads in MiXCR, keeping a single row per CDR3 protein. Of about 900,000 distinct CDR3 sequences listed, around 29% are singletons. The sequence derives from a human donor in good health (CMV status not recorded). Some clones in this sample may be carry-over from other donors' samples. This rearrangement joins TRBV6-8 to TRBJ1-5, with D possibly being TRBD1 (6 bases). The source was cultured CD8+ T cells from PBMCs, collected from culture after CMV antigen stimulation. CDR3 sequence reads: CAAGGTSNQPQHF. CDR3 sequence (DNA): TGTGCCGCAGGAGGGACAAGCAATCAGCCCCAGCATTTT.